The 10 T cell receptor beta chains presented below share a single source sample, sequenced in a study of T-cell memory formation after mild COVID-19. TCRdb ran MiXCR on the 5' RACE reads and lists one entry per CDR3 protein. The sample has around 110,000 distinct CDR3 sequences; roughly an eighth are singletons. Sequenced: PBMCs or a T cell subset sorted from them (not recorded which). These receptor sequences come from an adult woman who had mild COVID-19 (a few samples of this study predate the infection). Cell type and time point are not known.

This clonotype occurred many times. The rearrangement joins TRBV3-1 to TRBJ2-5; D unresolved. CDR3 size: 13 residues. Trimming pared 3 bases from V and 5 bases from J, leaving 10 bases between. Germline V lookup: CDR1 LGHDT, CDR2 YNNKEL (reference sequence). In DNA form, the CDR3 reads TGTGCCAGCAGCCACATCCGGACGGAGACCCAGTACTTC. Encoded protein: CASSHIRTETQYF.

The chain recombines TRBV3-1 with TRBJ2-3; TRBD2 might be the D (5 bases). The V and J ends lost 0 bases and 1 base respectively, with 14 bases between them. The CDR3 totals 17 residues. In germline, CDR1 is LGHDT, CDR2 YNNKEL (reference sequence). This CDR3 is CASSQDERIMGTDTQYF. The CDR3 coding sequence is TGTGCCAGCAGCCAAGATGAGCGGATAATGGGCACAGATACGCAGTATTTT.

The chain couples TRBV19 to TRBJ2-3, with D perhaps TRBD2 (5 bases). The germline V gene has CDR1 LNHDA and CDR2 SQIVND (reference sequence). The CDR3 is made up of 15 amino acids. V lost 10 bases, J lost 4 bases, and 21 bases lay in between. CDR3 sequence: CATSPWSGVADTQYF. Here the CDR3 DNA reads TGTGCCACCTCCCCCTGGAGCGGCGTTGCAGATACGCAGTATTTT.

This clonotype has ten or more counts. The chain has TRBV5-6 and TRBJ2-5; D ambiguous. Trimming took 0 bases from V and 5 from J, leaving 17 bases between them. This CDR3 has 16 amino acids. Germline assignment: CDR1 SGHDT and CDR2 YYEEEE. CDR3 coding DNA: TGTGCCAGCAGCTTGGGGTACAGTGCCCTACAGGAGACCCAGTACTTC. Encoded protein: CASSLGYSALQETQYF.

The rearrangement uses TRBV7-9 and TRBJ1-1; D is perhaps TRBD1 (6 bases). CDR3 length equals 16 residues. Per germline, CDR1 SEHNR and CDR2 FQNEAQ (reference sequence). V was clipped by 5 bases and J by 3 bases, with 19 bases between them. This CDR3 reads CASSPGQWGEDTEAFF. As DNA, the CDR3 is TGTGCCAGCAGCCCCGGACAGTGGGGGGAGGACACTGAAGCTTTCTTT. The variable domain in full, completed from reference TRBV7-9 and TRBJ1-1, reads DTGVSQNPRHKITKRGQNVTFRCDPISEHNRLYWYRQTLGQGPEFLTYFQNEAQLEKSRLLSDRFSAERPKGSFSTLEIQRTEQGDSAMYLCASSPGQWGEDTEAFFGQGTRLTVV.

This clonotype was observed at least ten times. The gene calls are TRBV11-3 and TRBJ2-7; TRBD1 aligns across 8 bases. CDR1 and CDR2 from the germline V gene are SGHNT and YENEEA. V lost 5 bases, J lost 0 bases, and 6 bases stayed unmatched. The CDR3 sequence is 15 residues long. The CDR3 nucleotides are TGTGCCAGCAGCCCCAGGACAGGGAGCTCCTACGAGCAGTACTTC. Protein product: CASSPRTGSSYEQYF.

The V and J genes are TRBV9 and TRBJ2-6; 7 bases line up with TRBD2. Germline V gene sequence: CDR1 SGDLS, CDR2 YYNGEE. With 3 bases clipped from V and 2 bases from J, the junction kept 8 bases outside the gene matches. The CDR3 is 17 amino acids. For the CDR3, the DNA is TGTGCCAGCAGCGCCTCTCCGGGGGGTACTGGGGCCAACGTCCTGACTTTC. Amino acids: CASSASPGGTGANVLTF.

J is TRBJ2-5 and V is TRBV11-2; no definite D call. CDR3 length: 14 residues. V shed 4 bases and J shed 3 bases, with 12 bases lying between them. The germline V gene encodes CDR1 SGHAT and CDR2 FQNNGV. DNA of the CDR3: TGTGCCAGCAGCTGGACGTCCGGAAAAGAGACCCAGTACTTC. Translating gives CASSWTSGKETQYF.

The chain combines TRBV7-2 with TRBJ1-1; D gene uncertain. Germline V gene sequence: CDR1 SGHTA, CDR2 FQGNSA. The CDR3 is 15 residues long. Trimming removed 4 bases from V and 4 bases from J, with 16 bases in between. The CDR3 DNA sequence: TGTGCCAGCAGCTCCTTATTCGGGGTAGGCACTGAAGCTTTCTTT. Amino acids: CASSSLFGVGTEAFF.

This clonotype turned up a few times. This sequence joins TRBV6-5 and TRBJ2-7; 12 bases map to TRBD1. This CDR3 spans 17 amino acids. The germline gives CDR1 MNHEY, CDR2 SVGAGI. The junction had 10 bases not matched to a gene; V was cut back by 0 bases and J by 7 bases. The CDR3 DNA is TGTGCCAGCAGTTACTCTTTCGGGACAGGGGGCCCGGGGGAGCAGTACTTC. It yields the protein CASSYSFGTGGPGEQYF.